Each of the 7 T cell receptor beta chains below was sequenced from the same sample in a study of cytomegalovirus exposure and HLA in healthy donors. PCR amplification relied on 60 Vbeta primers (plus 13 Jbeta primers). This table comes from immunoSEQ multiplex PCR, and its TCRdb copy is limited to in-frame clones, with some not included. The table records 130,000 or so clones, 87% of them present only once. Material for sequencing was PBMCs. Receptor source: a woman aged 30 to 39 in good health and CMV-seronegative.

The DNA of the CDR3 is TGTGCCAGTAGTCCACAGGGAGCGGGCAATCAGCCCCAGCATTTT. It translates to CASSPQGAGNQPQHF. The V and J genes are TRBV19 and TRBJ1-5; D might be TRBD1 (6 bases). The length of the CDR3 is 15 residues. CDR1 and CDR2 from the germline V gene are LNHDA and SQIVND (reference sequence). V was cut by 5 bases and J by 2 bases, with 13 bases left in between.

The chain has TRBV4-3 and TRBJ2-3; D unresolved. The CDR3 extends over 15 amino acids. From germline, CDR1 is LGHNA and CDR2 YSLEER. Trimming left V 2 bases short and J 1 base short, with 10 bases between. The CDR3 loop reads CASSQMAQGTDTQYF. For the CDR3, the DNA is TGCGCCAGCAGCCAAATGGCTCAGGGCACAGATACGCAGTATTTT.

This clone occurred once. The V and J genes are TRBV6-1 and TRBJ2-3; maybe TRBD1 (6 bases). This CDR3 spans 14 amino acids. Trimming cost V 6 bases and J 1 base, with 11 bases left between them. Germline loops: CDR1 MNHNS, CDR2 SASEGT. The CDR3 DNA reads as TGTGCCAGCAGCCCCAGGGGAGGCACAGATACGCAGTATTTT. It codes for CASSPRGGTDTQYF.

This clone was recorded a few times. The genes are TRBV6-5 and TRBJ2-7; possibly TRBD2 for D (5 bases). The CDR3 extends over 14 amino acids. CDR1 MNHEY and CDR2 SVGAGI come from the germline V gene. Between the trimmed V and J ends, which lost 2 bases and 5 bases, there was a span of 13 bases. CDR3 nucleotide sequence: TGTGCCAGCAGTTACGGTCTAGCCTCTCACGAGCAGTACTTC. It yields the protein CASSYGLASHEQYF.

V gene TRBV30 combines with J gene TRBJ2-1; D ambiguous. With 3 bases removed from V and 9 bases from J, the gap between germline ends came to 12 bases. The CDR3 covers 12 residues. Germline-derived CDR1 and CDR2 are GTSNPN and SVGIG (reference sequence). In nucleotides, the CDR3 is TGTGCCTGGAGCCCGGAGTTGGGTGAGCAGTTCTTC. Amino acids: CAWSPELGEQFF. The variable domain in full, completed from reference TRBV30 and TRBJ2-1, reads SQTIHQWPATLVQPVGSPLSLECTVEGTSNPNLYWYRQAAGRGLQLLFYSVGIGQISSEVPQNLSASRPQDRQFILSSKKLLLSDSGFYLCAWSPELGEQFFGPGTRLTVL.

The chain carries TRBV7-9 and TRBJ2-5; weak D call: TRBD2 (5 bases). This CDR3 spans 16 amino acids. Germline V gives CDR1 SEHNR, CDR2 FQNEAQ (reference sequence). Trimming removed 2 bases at V and 1 base at J, with 14 bases between. The CDR3 reads CASSLYGVRSQETQYF. CDR3 sequence (DNA): TGTGCCAGCAGCTTATACGGGGTTCGAAGCCAAGAGACCCAGTACTTC.

The chain employs TRBV5-6 and TRBJ2-7; TRBD2 matches 10 bases. J was trimmed by 4 bases and V by 2 bases; bases with no gene match: 9. The CDR3 runs 16 residues. The V gene's germline CDR1 is SGHDT and CDR2 YYEEEE. The chain's CDR3 is CASSLGTLAGAYEQYF. The CDR3 DNA sequence: TGTGCCAGCAGCTTAGGGACGCTAGCGGGAGCTTACGAGCAGTACTTC.